These 23 T cell receptor beta chains were sequenced from one sample in a study of blood T cell repertoires in COVID-19. Only in-frame clones appear in the TCRdb table, and some are missing; sequencing was by immunoSEQ multiplex PCR. In the table there are about 110,000 clones, approximately 80% of which are singletons. What was sequenced was peripheral blood. Source of these receptors: a woman aged 55-70 years with acute or convalescent COVID-19.

The CDR3 spells CASSLGTVDGYTF. The DNA of the CDR3 is TGTGCCAGCAGCTTAGGGACAGTGGATGGCTACACCTTC. V gene TRBV7-9 combines with J gene TRBJ1-2; tentative D call: TRBD1 (6 bases). CDR3 length: 13 amino acids. Trimming took 1 base from V and 6 from J, leaving 9 bases between them. The germline V gene has CDR1 SEHNR and CDR2 FQNEAQ (reference sequence).

V is TRBV6-2 or TRBV6-3 and J is TRBJ2-1, with D possibly being TRBD1 (6 bases). The CDR3 contains 12 residues. Germline assignment: CDR1 MNHEY and CDR2 SVGEGT. Between the trimmed V and J ends, which lost 6 bases and 5 bases, there was a span of 8 bases. The CDR3 region has the DNA TGTGCCAGCAGCCGGGACAACAATGAGCAGTTCTTC. Translated, it gives CASSRDNNEQFF.

This sequence joins TRBV2 and TRBJ2-7, with 9 positions matching TRBD2. With 3 bases clipped from V and 3 bases from J, the junction kept 9 bases outside the gene matches. Germline CDR1 is SNHLY and CDR2 is FYNNEI. The CDR3 has 16 residues. CDR3 loop: CASSDPSSGTYYEQYF. For the CDR3, the DNA is TGTGCCAGCAGTGATCCCTCTAGCGGGACCTACTACGAGCAGTACTTC. Based on the CDR3 plus reference TRBV2 and TRBJ2-7, the full variable domain is EPEVTQTPSHQVTQMGQEVILRCVPISNHLYFYWYRQILGQKVEFLVSFYNNEISEKSEIFDDQFSVERPDGSNFTLKIRSTKLEDSAMYFCASSDPSSGTYYEQYFGPGTRLTVT.

The CDR3 sequence: CASSYRAGGQPDTQYF. As DNA, the CDR3 is TGTGCCAGCAGTTACCGAGCGGGGGGGCAGCCAGATACGCAGTATTTT. The genes are TRBV6-5 and TRBJ2-3; 10 nucleotides match TRBD2. The germline CDR1 and CDR2 sequences are MNHEY and SVGAGI. The CDR3 extends over 16 amino acids. V gave up 2 bases and J gave up 4 bases; unmatched junction bases: 6.

The rearrangement joins TRBV5-1 to TRBJ2-7, with 7 nucleotides matching TRBD1. This CDR3 has 15 amino acids. The V segment lost 4 bases and the J segment 7 bases; nucleotides outside the gene matches: 14. Germline V lookup: CDR1 SGHRS, CDR2 YFSETQ. Here the CDR3 DNA reads TGCGCCAGCAGCCCCACCGGACAGGAGTCTACTGAGCAGTACTTC. Its protein is CASSPTGQESTEQYF.

J is TRBJ2-2 and V is TRBV7-3; 13 bases fit TRBD2. Per the germline V gene, CDR1 is SGHTA and CDR2 is FQGTGA. Unmatched junction bases numbered 16, after V lost 1 base and J lost 5 bases. This CDR3 region has 21 residues. CDR3 DNA sequence: TGTGCCAGCAGCTTAAGTCTCCCCGGACTAGCGGGAGCGAGGGCGACCGGGGAGCTGTTTTTT. Its protein is CASSLSLPGLAGARATGELFF.

The CDR3 spells CASSPFSGENTEAFF. CDR3 sequence (DNA): TGTGCCAGTAGTCCCTTTTCAGGGGAGAACACTGAAGCTTTCTTT. This chain connects TRBV19 to TRBJ1-1; tentatively, D is TRBD1 (6 bases). This CDR3 has 15 residues. Trimming took off 5 bases at V and 1 base at J, with 14 bases between the two ends. Germline V gene lookup returns CDR1 LNHDA and CDR2 SQIVND (reference sequence).

This clone showed up just once. The rearrangement joins TRBV6-2 or TRBV6-3 to TRBJ1-6; D perhaps matches TRBD1 (6 bases). Trimming removed 4 bases from V and 7 bases from J, with 11 bases in between. This CDR3 has 14 residues. Looked up from germline, CDR1 is MNHEY and CDR2 is SVGEGT. CDR3 in DNA: TGTGCCAGCAGTTTTGGGGGCCCAAATTCACCCCTCCACTTT. It translates to CASSFGGPNSPLHF.

V and J are TRBV27 and TRBJ1-2, with a possible D match to TRBD1 (5 bases). V was shortened by 3 bases and J by 8 bases, with 10 bases between the two germline ends. The V gene's germline CDR1 is MNHEY and CDR2 SMNVEV (reference sequence). This CDR3 has 12 residues. CDR3 loop: CASSFSGNGYTF. The CDR3 DNA sequence: TGTGCCAGCAGTTTCTCAGGGAACGGCTACACCTTC.

CDR3 sequence (DNA): TGTGCCAGCAGCGTCGGGACAGGGGTCGGCTACACCTTC. This translates into CASSVGTGVGYTF. The rearrangement links TRBV9 to TRBJ1-2; 10 positions match TRBD1. With V trimmed by 2 bases and J by 8 bases, 3 bases remained unmatched. Germline CDR1 is SGDLS and CDR2 is YYNGEE. The CDR3 is made up of 13 amino acids.

CDR3 DNA sequence: TGTGCCAGCAGCCAGCGGGGTAGGCTGTTTTTT. As protein: CASSQRGRLFF. The rearrangement joins TRBV7-2 to TRBJ2-2; TRBD2 matches at 7 bases. Unmatched junction bases numbered 4, after V lost 5 bases and J lost 13 bases. The germline gives CDR1 SGHTA, CDR2 FQGNSA. The CDR3 is 11 residues long.

This CDR3 is CSVETGMNTEAFF. CDR3 in DNA: TGCAGCGTAGAGACAGGGATGAACACTGAAGCTTTCTTT. This chain uses TRBV29-1 with TRBJ1-1; 7 bases agree with TRBD1. Looked up from germline, CDR1 is SQVTM and CDR2 is ANQGSEA. V was pared by 6 bases and J by 0 bases, with 4 bases of the junction left unmatched. The CDR3 totals 13 residues.

The chain couples TRBV7-3 to TRBJ2-5, with D unresolved. The CDR3 consists of 14 residues. Germline V gene sequence: CDR1 SGHTA, CDR2 FQGTGA. Deletions cut 0 bases from V and 2 bases from J, with 7 bases between. CDR3 coding DNA: TGTGCCAGCAGCTTAACGGGCCAGCAAGAGACCCAGTACTTC. This gives the protein CASSLTGQQETQYF.

This clone showed up just a few times. V is TRBV7-2 and J is TRBJ1-2; weak D call: TRBD1 (5 bases). This CDR3 is built from 14 residues. The germline V gene encodes CDR1 SGHTA and CDR2 FQGNSA. V was shortened by 5 bases and J by 4 bases, with 14 bases between the two germline ends. Here the CDR3 reads CASSPGGDFYGYTF. CDR3 DNA sequence: TGTGCCAGCAGCCCGGGGGGGGATTTCTATGGCTACACCTTC.

The J gene is TRBJ2-5, the V gene TRBV5-6, with 7 bases aligning to TRBD2. Losses at the gene ends were 0 bases for V and 5 bases for J; bases not matched to a gene: 4. CDR1 and CDR2 from the germline V gene are SGHDT and YYEEEE. The CDR3 is 14 residues long. This chain's CDR3 is CASSLGYSGETQYF. DNA for the CDR3: TGTGCCAGCAGCTTGGGTTATAGCGGGGAGACCCAGTACTTC.

V usage is TRBV5-1 and J usage is TRBJ2-7; D possibly corresponds to TRBD2 (6 bases). Trimming removed 1 base at V and 1 base at J, with 12 bases between. In germline, CDR1 is SGHRS, CDR2 YFSETQ. CDR3 length: 15 amino acids. The DNA for the CDR3 is TGCGCCAGCAGCTTGTCCTCCGCGGGGTCCTACGAGCAGTACTTC. This sequence encodes CASSLSSAGSYEQYF.

The rearrangement joins TRBV9 to TRBJ2-7, with D tentatively TRBD2 (5 bases). V gave up 0 bases and J gave up 1 base, with 8 bases separating them. In germline, CDR1 is SGDLS, CDR2 YYNGEE. The CDR3 spans 14 residues. The CDR3 protein is CASSVESGSYEQYF. CDR3 DNA sequence: TGTGCCAGCAGCGTAGAGAGCGGATCCTACGAGCAGTACTTC.

The chain is built from TRBV3-1 (or the pseudogene TRBV3-2) and TRBJ1-3; D ambiguous. This CDR3 region has 14 residues. V was clipped by 1 base and J by 0 bases, with 4 bases between them. Germline assignment: CDR1 LGHDT and CDR2 YNNKEL (reference sequence). The CDR3 here is CASSQGSSGNTIYF. For the CDR3, the DNA is TGTGCCAGCAGCCAAGGGAGCTCTGGAAACACCATATATTTT.

The rearrangement links TRBV9 to TRBJ2-1, with unresolved D. CDR1 and CDR2 (germline): SGDLS, YYNGEE. With 3 bases removed from V and 2 bases from J, the gap between germline ends came to 6 bases. This CDR3 contains 13 residues. In nucleotides, the CDR3 is TGTGCCAGCAGCGCAACAGCCTACAATGAGCAGTTCTTC. The encoded protein is CASSATAYNEQFF.

This chain connects TRBV6-1 to TRBJ2-2, with D possibly matching TRBD2 (5 bases). The CDR3 has 16 residues. Trimming left V 1 base short and J 4 bases short, with 13 bases between. The germline V gene encodes CDR1 MNHNS and CDR2 SASEGT. CDR3 DNA: TGTGCCAGCAGTGAAGTCGGGGTTGCGAGCACCGGGGAGCTGTTTTTT. Its protein product is CASSEVGVASTGELFF.

The count of this clone is one. The CDR3 loop reads CASRPGDRSNQPQHF. The CDR3 DNA reads as TGTGCCAGCAGGCCGGGGGACAGAAGCAATCAGCCCCAGCATTTT. V gene TRBV28 combines with J gene TRBJ1-5; 7 bases line up with TRBD1. Germline V gene sequence: CDR1 MDHEN, CDR2 SYDVKM. The CDR3 spans 15 residues. The V segment lost 6 bases and the J segment 1 base; nucleotides outside the gene matches: 6.

The V and J genes are TRBV7-2 and TRBJ1-5; 8 bases align to TRBD1. The CDR3 contains 15 residues. CDR1 is SGHTA and CDR2 is FQGNSA in the germline V gene. V lost 1 base, J lost 2 bases, and 1 base stayed unmatched. CDR3 amino acids: CASSLDRGGNQPQHF. The CDR3 DNA follows: TGTGCCAGCAGCTTAGACAGGGGGGGCAATCAGCCCCAGCATTTT.

This chain joins TRBV11-3 and TRBJ1-1; TRBD1 agrees at 7 bases. J lost 10 bases, V lost 0 bases, and 11 bases had no gene match. The CDR3 has 15 residues. Germline V CDR1 and CDR2: SGHNT, YENEEA. The CDR3 region has the DNA TGTGCCAGCAGCTTAGACTCCGGGACAGTTGCTTCAGCTTTCTTT. Its translation is CASSLDSGTVASAFF. The complete variable domain, with remaining parts taken from reference TRBV11-3 and TRBJ1-1, reads EAGVVQSPRYKIIEKKQPVAFWCNPISGHNTLYWYLQNLGQGPELLIRYENEEAVDDSQLPKDRFSAERLKGVDSTLKIQPAELGDSAVYLCASSLDSGTVASAFFGQGTRLTVV.